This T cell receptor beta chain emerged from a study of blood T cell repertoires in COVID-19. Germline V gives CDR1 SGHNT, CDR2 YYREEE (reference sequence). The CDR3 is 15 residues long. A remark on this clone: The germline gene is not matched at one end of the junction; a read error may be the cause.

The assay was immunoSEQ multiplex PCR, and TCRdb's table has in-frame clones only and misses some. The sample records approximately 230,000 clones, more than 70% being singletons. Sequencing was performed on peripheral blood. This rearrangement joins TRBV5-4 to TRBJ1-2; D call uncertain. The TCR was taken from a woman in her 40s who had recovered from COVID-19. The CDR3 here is CASSLGGSSNYGYAF. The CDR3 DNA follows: TGTGCCAGCAGCTTAGGAGGCAGCAGTAACTATGGCTACGCCTTC.